Below are 8 T cell receptor beta chains sequenced from a single sample in a study of shared clonotypes between healthy human individuals. Produced via immunoSEQ multiplex PCR; TCRdb's table is partial and in-frame only. The sample includes hundreds of thousands of clones, over 65% of them seen just once. The sequenced sample consisted of PBMCs. Receptors originate from a woman aged 40 to 50 in good health. Some clones in this sample may be carry-over from other donors' samples.

This clone was seen many times. This chain links TRBV27 with TRBJ2-3; D perhaps matches TRBD1 (5 bases). V lost 2 bases to trimming and J lost 5 bases, with 14 bases between them. CDR1 is MNHEY, CDR2 SMNVEV, per germline (reference sequence). The CDR3 spans 15 residues. CDR3 nucleotides: TGTGCCAGCAGTTTAGGAACAGGCCTGGGAGATACGCAGTATTTT. Amino acids: CASSLGTGLGDTQYF.

The chain is built from TRBV15 and TRBJ2-1; D gene uncertain. The CDR3 loop spans 16 amino acids. Germline CDR1 LNHNV, CDR2 YYDKDF (reference sequence). The V gene lost 5 bases and the J gene lost 0 bases, with 14 bases spanning the gap. CDR3 amino acids: CATSSPLLSSYNEQFF. CDR3 DNA sequence: TGTGCCACCAGCTCTCCCCTTCTGAGCTCCTACAATGAGCAGTTCTTC. The full variable domain, its missing parts supplied by reference TRBV15 and TRBJ2-1, is DAMVIQNPRYQVTQFGKPVTLSCSQTLNHNVMYWYQQKSSQAPKLLFHYYDKDFNNEADTPDNFQSRRPNTSFCFLDIRSPGLGDTAMYLCATSSPLLSSYNEQFFGPGTRLTVL.

This rearrangement joins TRBV10-1 to TRBJ2-7; TRBD1 matches at 7 bases. Germline CDR1 is WNHNN and CDR2 is SYGVQD (reference sequence). J lost 9 bases, V lost 1 base, and 6 bases had no gene match. The CDR3 has 13 amino acids. CDR3 sequence reads: CASSEFGTALQYF. In nucleotides, the CDR3 is TGCGCCAGCAGTGAGTTTGGGACAGCCCTGCAGTACTTC.

The chain is built from TRBV29-1 and TRBJ2-5; D unclear. The germline gives CDR1 SQVTM, CDR2 ANQGSEA. The CDR3 extends over 11 amino acids. With 3 bases removed from V and 1 base from J, the gap between germline ends came to 3 bases. The CDR3 here is CSVDTQETQYF. CDR3 coding DNA: TGCAGCGTTGACACCCAAGAGACCCAGTACTTC.

The chain combines TRBV6-1 with TRBJ2-4; 9 bases align to TRBD1. In germline, CDR1 is MNHNS, CDR2 SASEGT. This CDR3 has 15 residues. The V segment lost 4 bases and the J segment 2 bases; nucleotides outside the gene matches: 3. CDR3 DNA: TGTGCCAGCAGTGTACAGGGGGCAACCAAAAACATTCAGTACTTC. Its translation: CASSVQGATKNIQYF.

For this clone: A read error may produce the germline difference seen at one junction end. This sequence joins TRBV7-7 and TRBJ2-2; no clear D. From germline, CDR1 is SSHAT and CDR2 FNYEAQ (reference sequence). The CDR3 contains 16 residues. CDR3 protein: CASSSTNNADTEELFF. In nucleotides, the CDR3 is TGTGCTAGCAGCTCAACCAATAACGCCGACACCGAGGAGCTGTTTTTT.

The gene calls are TRBV27 and TRBJ2-1, with 7 nucleotides matching TRBD2. The V and J ends lost 5 bases and 5 bases, in that order; junction bases with no gene match: 9. The germline V gene has CDR1 MNHEY and CDR2 SMNVEV (reference sequence). This CDR3 contains 15 residues. CDR3 amino acids: CASSRRLAGDNEQFF. For the CDR3, the DNA is TGTGCCAGCAGTCGAAGACTAGCAGGAGACAATGAGCAGTTCTTC.

This clone was seen a few times. The sample has other DNA sequences that encode this CDR3 too. This chain uses TRBV19 with TRBJ1-1, with no clear D. From germline, CDR1 is LNHDA and CDR2 SQIVND (reference sequence). Trimming took 5 bases from V and 0 from J, leaving 7 bases between them. The CDR3 extends over 13 amino acids. The CDR3 sequence: CASSSTVNTEAFF. The DNA of the CDR3 is TGTGCCAGTAGTTCAACAGTGAACACTGAAGCTTTCTTT.